These T cell receptor beta chains were read from a single sample in a study of OX40 agonist ivuxolimab in advanced cancers. TCRdb keeps only in-frame clones here, not all; method: immunoSEQ multiplex PCR. There are some 27,000 clones in the sample; 80% to 90% occur only once, and around 16% lies in the top ten. The sample consisted of CD4+ or CD8+ T cells sorted from blood, taken in a trial of the OX40 agonist ivuxolimab. Receptors originate from an adult with an advanced solid tumor such as melanoma, head and neck, liver or kidney cancer. Both conserved end residues are part of each CDR3. A D gene is named only where the DNA matches it firmly. Clone size is not always given. Where it is, it says once, few, many or a class for expanded clones.

clone_size | j_call | v_call | d_call | cdr3_nt | cdr3_aa
NA | TRBJ2-7 | TRBV9 | NA | TGTGCCAGCAGCGTAGAGGAACACGGCGAGCAGTACTTC | CASSVEEHGEQYF
NA | TRBJ2-7 | TRBV29-1 | TRBD1 | TGCAGCGGACAGGGGGCCGGGGCCCACGAGCAGTACTTC | CSGQGAGAHEQYF
NA | TRBJ2-1 | TRBV30 | TRBD2 | TGTGCCTGGACCCGGGGGGGGCGAAATGAGCAGTTCTTC | CAWTRGGRNEQFF
NA | TRBJ1-3 | TRBV7-9 | TRBD1 | TGTGCCAGCAGCCCCAACGGACAGGGTGACGTCCCTAACACCATATATTTT | CASSPNGQGDVPNTIYF
NA | TRBJ2-3 | TRBV7-9 | TRBD2 | TGTGCCAGCAGTTTCCCTAGCGGAAATTCAGATACGCAGTATTTT | CASSFPSGNSDTQYF
NA | TRBJ2-1 | TRBV7-9 | TRBD2 | TGTGCCAGCACCGGGACTAGCTTTGAGCAGTTCTTC | CASTGTSFEQFF
NA | TRBJ1-2 | TRBV9 | NA | TGTGCCAGCAGCGTTGGGACGGATTATGGCTACACCTTC | CASSVGTDYGYTF
NA | TRBJ1-1 | TRBV2 | NA | TGTGCCAGCAGTCCAGGGATCGGGTCCTTTGGCACTGAAGCTTTCTTT | CASSPGIGSFGTEAFF
NA | TRBJ2-7 | TRBV5-8 | NA | TGTGCCAGCAGCTTTCGCAACTCCTACGAGCAGTACTTC | CASSFRNSYEQYF
NA | TRBJ2-7 | TRBV5-6 | NA | TGTGCCAGCAGCTTGGGACGGTCCTACGAGCAGTACTTC | CASSLGRSYEQYF
NA | TRBJ2-7 | TRBV4-1 | NA | TGCGCCAGCAGCCATGTCCCGGGACGGATAGCCCTATCCTACGAGCAGTACTTC | CASSHVPGRIALSYEQYF
NA | TRBJ1-1 | TRBV6-5 | NA | TGTGCCAGCAGTTACCCCCTGAACACTGAAGCTTTCTTT | CASSYPLNTEAFF
NA | TRBJ1-2 | TRBV2 | NA | TGTGCCAGCAGTGAAGTACGGGTCGACTATGGCTACACCTTC | CASSEVRVDYGYTF
NA | TRBJ2-7 | TRBV4-3 | NA | TGCGCCAGCAGCCAAGATGGGCCCCTGGGGGGCCTGACCTCCTACGAGCAGTACTTC | CASSQDGPLGGLTSYEQYF
NA | TRBJ2-5 | TRBV4-2 | TRBD1 | TGTGCCAGCAGCCAAGTGCTAGGGGGCCTGGAGACCCAGTACTTC | CASSQVLGGLETQYF
NA | TRBJ2-7 | TRBV25-1 | NA | TGTGCCAGCAGTGGAGCGGGCGGTTACGAGCAGTACTTC | CASSGAGGYEQYF
NA | TRBJ2-7 | TRBV7-9 | TRBD2 | TGTGCCAGCAGCTCCCGACTAGCGGGTTCCTACGAGCAGTACTTC | CASSSRLAGSYEQYF
NA | TRBJ1-1 | TRBV10-2 | TRBD1 | TGCGCCAGCAGTGAGGCGGACAGGGGCACTGAAGCTTTCTTT | CASSEADRGTEAFF
NA | TRBJ1-4 | TRBV7-9 | NA | TGTGCCAGCAGCTTCGAGAAAGCGGGTTTGTTTTTT | CASSFEKAGLFF
few | TRBJ1-2 | TRBV7-6 | NA | TGTGCCAGCAGCCGGGACATCCTCTATGGCTACACCTTC | CASSRDILYGYTF
NA | TRBJ2-3 | TRBV11-3 | TRBD1 | TGTGCCAGCGGGACCCCAGGGGGCGTCGAGGATACGCAGTATTTT | CASGTPGGVEDTQYF
once | TRBJ1-5 | TRBV5-5 | NA | TGTGCCAGCAGGCTCTCCCTAGAGGAGGGCAATCAGCCCCAGCATTTT | CASRLSLEEGNQPQHF
NA | TRBJ2-1 | TRBV4-1 | TRBD2 | TGCGCCAGCAGCCAAAAAATATTAAGGCGGGAGGGCCTCTACAATGAGCAGTTCTTC | CASSQKILRREGLYNEQFF
once | TRBJ1-2 | TRBV7-9 | NA | TGTGCCAGCAGCAAGACCTATGGCTACACCTTC | CASSKTYGYTF
NA | TRBJ2-3 | TRBV6-5 | NA | TGTGCCAGCAGTTACTCGATGTACAGGGACACAGATACGCAGTATTTT | CASSYSMYRDTDTQYF
NA | TRBJ1-2 | TRBV7-8 | NA | TGTGCCAGCGGGACCAGCAACTATGGCTACACCTTC | CASGTSNYGYTF
NA | TRBJ1-5 | TRBV4-1 | NA | TGCGCCAGCAGCCCCCGCGCGGGCCTGGGGCAGCCCCAGCATTTT | CASSPRAGLGQPQHF
NA | TRBJ1-2 | TRBV7-9 | NA | TGTGCCAGCAGCTTAAACGGCCATAACTATGGCTACACCTTC | CASSLNGHNYGYTF
NA | TRBJ2-1 | TRBV5-6 | NA | TGTGCCAGCAGCCCTTACTACCGGGACGGAACTTACAATGAGCAGTTCTTC | CASSPYYRDGTYNEQFF
NA | TRBJ2-3 | TRBV2 | TRBD2 | TGTGCCAGCACCATCGGATTATTGACTAGCGGGAGCACAGATACGCAGTATTTT | CASTIGLLTSGSTDTQYF
NA | TRBJ2-5 | TRBV29-1 | TRBD1 | TGCAGCGTTGGGGACAGGGGGAACGAAGAGACCCAGTACTTC | CSVGDRGNEETQYF
NA | TRBJ2-7 | TRBV7-2 | TRBD1 | TGTGCCAGCAGCTCGGACAGGTGGTACGAGCAGTACTTC | CASSSDRWYEQYF
NA | TRBJ2-3 | TRBV7-9 | TRBD2 | TGTGCCAGCAGCCAGGGACTAGCGGGAAGCACAGATACGCAGTATTTT | CASSQGLAGSTDTQYF
NA | TRBJ2-3 | TRBV11-2 | TRBD2 | TGTGCCAGCAGCCTCGGACTAGCGGGAGTGTCGGATACGCAGTATTTT | CASSLGLAGVSDTQYF
NA | TRBJ2-3 | TRBV10-3 | TRBD2 | TGTGCCACCATCGGAGGGGCGGGAGGACTCTACACAGATACGCAGTATTTT | CATIGGAGGLYTDTQYF
NA | TRBJ2-1 | TRBV5-1 | TRBD1 | TGCGCCAGCAGCTTGGAGGGGGCAGGGTACAATGAGCAGTTCTTC | CASSLEGAGYNEQFF
NA | TRBJ2-4 | TRBV25-1 | NA | TGTGCCAGCAGTGACAAACGACTTGGGGCCAAAAACATTCAGTACTTC | CASSDKRLGAKNIQYF
NA | TRBJ2-1 | TRBV9 | TRBD2 | TGTGCCAGCAGCGCCGGGACTAGCGGGGGGGCATCCCACAATGAGCAGTTCTTC | CASSAGTSGGASHNEQFF
NA | TRBJ1-1 | TRBV29-1 | NA | TGCAGCGTTGAAGATCGGGGGCGCAAAACTGAAGCTTTCTTT | CSVEDRGRKTEAFF
NA | TRBJ2-5 | TRBV6-6 | NA | TGTGCCAGCAGTTACCTCTCGACCCAAGAGACCCAGTACTTC | CASSYLSTQETQYF
NA | TRBJ2-1 | TRBV7-8 | NA | TGTGCCAGTCACTTACAGGGCCAGACCTACAATGAGCAGTTCTTC | CASHLQGQTYNEQFF
few | TRBJ2-1 | TRBV4-3 | TRBD2 | TGCGCCAGCAGCCATACTAGCGGGGGGCCCAATGAGCAGTTCTTC | CASSHTSGGPNEQFF
NA | TRBJ2-7 | TRBV7-9 | NA | TGTGCCAGCAGCTCATCGGCAGGGTTTAAGCGGGACGAGCAGTACTTC | CASSSSAGFKRDEQYF
NA | TRBJ2-3 | TRBV27 | NA | TGTGCCAGCAGTTCCTCTCTATACAGGTTCCCCCATACGCAGTATTTT | CASSSSLYRFPHTQYF
NA | TRBJ1-1 | TRBV28 | TRBD1 | TGTGCCAGCAGTTTATTTTCAGGGGGCCTGGACACTGAAGCTTTCTTT | CASSLFSGGLDTEAFF
once | TRBJ1-3 | TRBV15 | NA | TGTGCCACCAGCAGGTCGAGGGTTGGCGGAAACACCATATATTTT | CATSRSRVGGNTIYF
NA | TRBJ1-1 | TRBV30 | TRBD1 | TGTGCCTGGAAAAGGGACAGGCTTAACACTGAAGCTTTCTTT | CAWKRDRLNTEAFF
NA | TRBJ2-4 | TRBV7-8 | TRBD2 | TGTGCCAGCAGCTTCAGGCGGGAGGGCGAGGCCAAAAACATTCAGTACTTC | CASSFRREGEAKNIQYF
NA | TRBJ2-2 | TRBV15 | NA | TGTGCCACCAAGTTGAACGGGCTGGCCGGGGAGCTGTTTTTT | CATKLNGLAGELFF
NA | TRBJ1-1 | TRBV28 | NA | TGTGCCAGCAGTTTAGTAGGGGGGCCCGGGGAAGTTAGCACTGAAGCTTTCTTT | CASSLVGGPGEVSTEAFF
few | TRBJ1-5 | TRBV7-6 | NA | TGTGCCAGCAGCTTAGCGGACAGTCCAAATCAGCCCCAGCATTTT | CASSLADSPNQPQHF
NA | TRBJ2-2 | TRBV18 | NA | TGTGCCAGCTCACCAATCATCCAGGGGGGGAACACCGGGGAGCTGTTTTTT | CASSPIIQGGNTGELFF